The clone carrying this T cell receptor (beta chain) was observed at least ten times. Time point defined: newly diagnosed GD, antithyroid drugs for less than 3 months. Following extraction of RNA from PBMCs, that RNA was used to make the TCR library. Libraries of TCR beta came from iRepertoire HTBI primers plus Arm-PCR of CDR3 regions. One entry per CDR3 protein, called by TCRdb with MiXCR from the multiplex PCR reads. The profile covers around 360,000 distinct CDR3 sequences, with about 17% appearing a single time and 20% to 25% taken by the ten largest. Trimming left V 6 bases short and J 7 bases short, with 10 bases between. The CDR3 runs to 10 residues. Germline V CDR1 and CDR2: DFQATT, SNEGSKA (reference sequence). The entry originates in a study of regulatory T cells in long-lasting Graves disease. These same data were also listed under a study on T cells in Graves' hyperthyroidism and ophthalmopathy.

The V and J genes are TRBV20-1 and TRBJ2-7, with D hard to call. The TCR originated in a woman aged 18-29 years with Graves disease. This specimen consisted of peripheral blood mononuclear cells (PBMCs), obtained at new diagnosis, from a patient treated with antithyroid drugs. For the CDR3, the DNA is TGCAGTGCCCGAAGTAGTGAGCAGTACTTC. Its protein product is CSARSSEQYF.